This T cell receptor beta chain was sequenced during a study of glioma-infiltrating T cells after dendritic cell vaccination. Study-level results: The cohort had few patients with full blood and tumor sets.

Germline lookup yields CDR1 MNHEY and CDR2 SMNVEV (reference sequence). There are 15 residues in the CDR3. The V and J ends lost 2 bases and 1 base respectively, with 6 bases between them. On this clone: Antigen unknown.

Data came from immunoSEQ multiplex PCR; TCRdb stores just in-frame clones and leaves some out. This sample has about 87,000 clones, with 80% to 85% found just once. Described time point: after dendritic cell vaccination, including at tumor progression/relapse. The sequence came from a human donor with glioblastoma. The sequencing here drew on blood, taken after dendritic cell vaccination. The chain recombines TRBV27 with TRBJ2-6, with TRBD2 as a possible D gene (6 bases). In DNA, the CDR3 is TGTGCCAGCAGTTTACGGGGGTCTGGGGCCAACGTCCTGACTTTC. This encodes CASSLRGSGANVLTF.